This T cell receptor (beta chain) emerged from a study of cytomegalovirus exposure and HLA in healthy donors. The PCR employed 60 Vbeta primers together with 13 Jbeta primers. Clones were sequenced by immunoSEQ multiplex PCR, and TCRdb holds only the in-frame ones, with some missing. The data contain 150,000 to 200,000 clones, 75% to 90% of them singletons. With V trimmed by 2 bases and J by 4 bases, 5 bases remained unmatched. The germline gives CDR1 MNHNY, CDR2 SVGAGI (reference sequence). This CDR3 is 15 amino acids long. The V and J genes are TRBV6-6 and TRBJ2-7, with 10 positions matching TRBD1. The sample was PBMCs. The clonotype was recovered from a boy between 2 and 10 years old in good health and CMV-seronegative. The CDR3 loop is CASSYTGQGGYEQYF. The CDR3 DNA sequence: TGTGCCAGCAGTTACACAGGACAGGGGGGATACGAGCAGTACTTC.